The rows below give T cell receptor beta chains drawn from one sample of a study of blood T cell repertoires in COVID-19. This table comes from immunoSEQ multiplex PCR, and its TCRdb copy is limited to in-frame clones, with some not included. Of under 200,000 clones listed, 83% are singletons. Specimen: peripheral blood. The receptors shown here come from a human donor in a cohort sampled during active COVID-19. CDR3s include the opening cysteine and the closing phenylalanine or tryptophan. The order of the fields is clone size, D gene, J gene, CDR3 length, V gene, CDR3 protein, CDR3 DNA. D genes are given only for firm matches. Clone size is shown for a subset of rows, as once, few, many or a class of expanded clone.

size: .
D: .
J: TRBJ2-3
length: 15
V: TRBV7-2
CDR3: CASSSRDGRADTQYF
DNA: TGTGCCAGCAGCTCCAGAGACGGGAGAGCAGATACGCAGTATTTT

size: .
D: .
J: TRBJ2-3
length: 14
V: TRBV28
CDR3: CASSTRRRPDTQYF
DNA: TGTGCCAGCAGTACCCGGAGACGACCAGATACGCAGTATTTT

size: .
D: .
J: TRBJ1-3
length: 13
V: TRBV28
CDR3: CASSFGSGNTIYF
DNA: TGTGCCAGCAGTTTCGGCTCTGGAAACACCATATATTTT

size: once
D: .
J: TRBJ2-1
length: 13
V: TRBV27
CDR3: CASSRSGYNEQFF
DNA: TGTGCCAGCAGTCGATCCGGGTACAATGAGCAGTTCTTC

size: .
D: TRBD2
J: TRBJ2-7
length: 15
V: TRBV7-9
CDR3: CASSSSSGPSYEQYF
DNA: TGTGCCAGCAGCTCTTCTAGCGGCCCCTCCTACGAGCAGTACTTC

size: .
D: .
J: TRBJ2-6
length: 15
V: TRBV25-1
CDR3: CASSGSGSGANVLTF
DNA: TGTGCCAGCAGTGGCTCGGGTTCTGGGGCCAACGTCCTGACTTTC

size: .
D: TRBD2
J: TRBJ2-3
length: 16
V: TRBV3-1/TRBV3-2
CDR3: CASSLLAGTSTDTQYF
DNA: TGTGCCAGCAGCCTACTAGCGGGGACTAGCACAGATACGCAGTATTTT

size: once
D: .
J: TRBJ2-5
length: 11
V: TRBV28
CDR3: CASSLRETQYF
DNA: TGTGCCAGCAGTTTACGGGAGACCCAGTACTTC

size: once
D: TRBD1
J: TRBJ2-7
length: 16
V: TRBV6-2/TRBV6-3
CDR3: CASSYYGGTGAYEQYF
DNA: TGTGCCAGCAGTTACTACGGCGGGACAGGGGCTTACGAGCAGTACTTC

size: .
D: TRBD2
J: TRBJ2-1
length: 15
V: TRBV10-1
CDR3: CASSESYSGDNEQFF
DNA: TGCGCCAGCAGTGAGTCATATAGCGGGGACAATGAGCAGTTCTTC

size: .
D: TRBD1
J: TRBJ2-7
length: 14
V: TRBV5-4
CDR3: CASSPGQGYYEQYF
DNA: TGTGCCAGCAGCCCGGGACAGGGATACTACGAGCAGTACTTC

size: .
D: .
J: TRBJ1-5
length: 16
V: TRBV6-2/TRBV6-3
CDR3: CASSYFRGYSNQPQHF
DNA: TGTGCCAGCAGTTACTTTCGCGGGTATAGCAATCAGCCCCAGCATTTT

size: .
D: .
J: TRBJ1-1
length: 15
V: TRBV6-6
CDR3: CASSPPGVMNTEAFF
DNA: TGTGCCAGCAGTCCCCCAGGGGTTATGAACACTGAAGCTTTCTTT

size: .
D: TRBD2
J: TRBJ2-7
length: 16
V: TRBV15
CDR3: CATSRGVAGMVYEQYF
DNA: TGTGCCACCAGCAGAGGGGTAGCGGGAATGGTCTACGAGCAGTACTTC

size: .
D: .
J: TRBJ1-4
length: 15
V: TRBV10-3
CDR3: CAISESQGTNEKLFF
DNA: TGTGCCATCAGTGAGTCGCAGGGGACTAATGAAAAACTGTTTTTT

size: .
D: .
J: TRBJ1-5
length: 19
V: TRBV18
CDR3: CASSPQHFSGYLGGQPQHF
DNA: TGTGCCAGCTCACCGCAACATTTTTCGGGGTATCTCGGGGGTCAGCCCCAGCATTTT

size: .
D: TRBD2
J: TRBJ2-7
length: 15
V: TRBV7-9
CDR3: CASSLATSGTYEQYF
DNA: TGTGCCAGCAGCTTAGCAACTAGCGGGACCTACGAGCAGTACTTC

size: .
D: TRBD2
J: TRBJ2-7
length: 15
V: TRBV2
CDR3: CASSVRSGRGSEQYF
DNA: TGTGCCAGCAGTGTTCGAAGCGGGAGGGGTTCCGAGCAGTACTTC

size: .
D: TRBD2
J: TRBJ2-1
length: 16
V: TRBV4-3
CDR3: CASSPQPTPSGGEQFF
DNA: TGCGCCAGCAGCCCCCAACCCACCCCTAGCGGCGGTGAGCAGTTCTTC

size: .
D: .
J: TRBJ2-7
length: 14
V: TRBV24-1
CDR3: CATSVGGSSYEQYF
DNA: TGTGCCACCAGTGTAGGGGGAAGCTCCTACGAGCAGTACTTC

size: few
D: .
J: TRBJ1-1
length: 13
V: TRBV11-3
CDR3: CASSQFQGTEAFF
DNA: TGTGCCAGCAGCCAATTCCAGGGTACTGAAGCTTTCTTT

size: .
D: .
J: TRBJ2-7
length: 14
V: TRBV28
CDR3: CASSLWISSYEQYF
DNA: TGTGCCAGCAGTTTGTGGATTAGCAGCTACGAGCAGTACTTC

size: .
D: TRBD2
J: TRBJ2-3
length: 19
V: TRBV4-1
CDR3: CASSRLIAGGAQTTDTQYF
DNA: TGCGCCAGCAGCCGACTGATAGCGGGGGGGGCCCAAACCACAGATACGCAGTATTTT

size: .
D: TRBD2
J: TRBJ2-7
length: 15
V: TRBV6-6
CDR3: CASRRTSGGSYEQYF
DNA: TGTGCCAGCAGACGGACTAGCGGGGGCTCCTACGAGCAGTACTTC

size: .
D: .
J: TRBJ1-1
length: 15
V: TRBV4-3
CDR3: CASSLHQTGYAEAFF
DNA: TGCGCCAGCAGCCTCCACCAGACAGGATATGCTGAAGCTTTCTTT

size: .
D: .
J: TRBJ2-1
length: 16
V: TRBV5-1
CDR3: CASRPTTGAGGNEQFF
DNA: TGCGCCAGCAGGCCTACTACAGGGGCTGGGGGGAATGAGCAGTTCTTC

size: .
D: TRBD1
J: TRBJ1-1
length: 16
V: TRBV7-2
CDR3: CASSLGPPPTGGRAFF
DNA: TGTGCCAGCAGCTTAGGGCCTCCTCCGACAGGGGGTCGGGCTTTCTTT

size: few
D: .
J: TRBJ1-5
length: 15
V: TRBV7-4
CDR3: CASSSQQGSNQPQHF
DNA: TGTGCCAGCAGCTCCCAACAGGGAAGCAATCAGCCCCAGCATTTT

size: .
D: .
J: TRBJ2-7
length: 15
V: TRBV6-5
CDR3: CASSYSGQGKYEQYF
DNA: TGTGCCAGCAGTTACTCGGGGCAGGGAAAGTACGAGCAGTACTTC

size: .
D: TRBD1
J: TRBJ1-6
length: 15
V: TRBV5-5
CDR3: CASSSSDRGNSPLHF
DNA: TGTGCCAGCAGCTCCTCTGACAGGGGTAATTCACCCCTCCACTTT

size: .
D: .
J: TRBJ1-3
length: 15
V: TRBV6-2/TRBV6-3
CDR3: CASSLRGHSGNTIYF
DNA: TGTGCCAGCAGTTTGAGAGGGCACTCTGGAAACACCATATATTTT

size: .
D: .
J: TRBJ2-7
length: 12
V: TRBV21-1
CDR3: CASSPTRNEQYF
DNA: TGTGCCAGCAGCCCAACTAGGAACGAGCAGTACTTC

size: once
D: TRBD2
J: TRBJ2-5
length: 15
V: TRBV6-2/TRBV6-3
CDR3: CASRDLGGGQETQYF
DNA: TGTGCCAGCCGTGACTTGGGCGGGGGACAAGAGACCCAGTACTTC

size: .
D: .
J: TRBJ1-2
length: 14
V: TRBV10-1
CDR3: CASSPQGVNYGYTF
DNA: TGCGCCAGCAGTCCACAGGGAGTTAACTATGGCTACACCTTC

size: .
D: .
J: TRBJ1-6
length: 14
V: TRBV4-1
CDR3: CASSQDSGGSPLHF
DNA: TGCGCCAGCAGCCAAGATTCGGGGGGCTCACCCCTCCACTTT

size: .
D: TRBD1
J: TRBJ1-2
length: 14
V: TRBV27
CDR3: CASSLIGQGHGYTF
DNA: TGTGCCAGCAGTTTAATCGGACAGGGACATGGCTACACCTTC

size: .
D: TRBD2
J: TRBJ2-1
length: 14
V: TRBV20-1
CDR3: CSASRGLAKNEQFF
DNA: TGCAGTGCTAGTCGGGGACTAGCGAAAAATGAGCAGTTCTTC

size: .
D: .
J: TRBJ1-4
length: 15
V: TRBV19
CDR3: CASSPIGGTNEKLFF
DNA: TGTGCCAGTAGTCCAATCGGGGGTACTAATGAAAAACTGTTTTTT

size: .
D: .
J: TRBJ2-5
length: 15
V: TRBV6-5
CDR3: CASSYGRQIQETQYF
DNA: TGTGCCAGCAGTTACGGTAGACAAATCCAAGAGACCCAGTACTTC

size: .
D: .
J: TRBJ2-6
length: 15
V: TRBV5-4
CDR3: CASSLERAGANVLTF
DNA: TGTGCCAGCAGCTTGGAGCGGGCTGGGGCCAACGTCCTGACTTTC

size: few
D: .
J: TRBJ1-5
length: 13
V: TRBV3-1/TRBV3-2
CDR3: CASSLGDNQPQHF
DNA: TGTGCCAGCAGTTTAGGGGACAATCAGCCCCAGCATTTT

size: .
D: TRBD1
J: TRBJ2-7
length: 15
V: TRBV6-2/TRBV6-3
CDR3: CASSYPGQGVYEQYF
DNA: TGTGCCAGCAGTTACCCGGGACAGGGGGTTTACGAGCAGTACTTC

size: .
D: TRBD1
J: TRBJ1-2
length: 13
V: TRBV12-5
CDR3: CASGLGTDYGYTF
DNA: TGTGCTAGTGGTCTAGGGACAGACTATGGCTACACCTTC

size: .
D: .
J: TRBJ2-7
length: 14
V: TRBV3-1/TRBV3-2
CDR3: CASSQADGNYEQYF
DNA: TGTGCCAGCAGCCAAGCGGACGGGAATTACGAGCAGTACTTC

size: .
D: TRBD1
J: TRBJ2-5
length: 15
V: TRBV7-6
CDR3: CASSLAKGRGETQYF
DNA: TGTGCCAGCAGCTTGGCAAAAGGCAGGGGGGAGACCCAGTACTTC

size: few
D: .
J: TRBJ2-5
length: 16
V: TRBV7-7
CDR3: CASSLGVGGTQETQYF
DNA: TGTGCTAGCAGCTTAGGAGTAGGAGGGACCCAAGAGACCCAGTACTTC

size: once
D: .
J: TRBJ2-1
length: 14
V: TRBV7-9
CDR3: CASSLADSYNEQFF
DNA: TGTGCCAGCAGCTTAGCGGACAGCTACAATGAGCAGTTCTTC

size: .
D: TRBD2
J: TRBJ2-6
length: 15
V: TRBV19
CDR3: CASSTGGAGANVLTF
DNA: TGTGCCAGTAGTACCGGGGGGGCTGGGGCCAACGTCCTGACTTTC

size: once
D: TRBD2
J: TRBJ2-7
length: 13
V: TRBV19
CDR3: CASSVGGAYEQYF
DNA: TGTGCCAGTAGTGTCGGGGGGGCCTACGAGCAGTACTTC

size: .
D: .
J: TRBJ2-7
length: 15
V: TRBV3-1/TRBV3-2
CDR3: CASSQGGGGRDEQYF
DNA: TGTGCCAGCAGCCAAGGGGGAGGGGGGCGCGACGAGCAGTACTTC

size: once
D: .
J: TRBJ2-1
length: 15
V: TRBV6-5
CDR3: CASSYRGGLYNEQFF
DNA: TGTGCCAGCAGTTACCGCGGGGGCCTCTACAATGAGCAGTTCTTC

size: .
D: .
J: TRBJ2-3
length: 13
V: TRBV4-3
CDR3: CASSHRGTDTQYF
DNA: TGCGCCAGCAGCCACAGGGGAACAGATACGCAGTATTTT

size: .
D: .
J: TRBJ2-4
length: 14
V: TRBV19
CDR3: CASSRGAAKNIQYF
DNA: TGTGCCAGTAGTCGGGGGGCAGCCAAAAACATTCAGTACTTC

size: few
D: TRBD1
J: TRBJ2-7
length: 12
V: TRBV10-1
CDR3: CASSTGGPEQYF
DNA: TGCGCCAGCAGTACAGGGGGCCCCGAGCAGTACTTC

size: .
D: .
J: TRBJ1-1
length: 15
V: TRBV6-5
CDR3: CASSYADGGNTEAFF
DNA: TGTGCCAGCAGTTACGCGGACGGGGGTAACACTGAAGCTTTCTTT

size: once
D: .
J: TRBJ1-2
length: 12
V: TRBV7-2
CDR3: CASSLGEVGYTF
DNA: TGTGCCAGCAGCTTAGGGGAGGTTGGCTACACCTTC

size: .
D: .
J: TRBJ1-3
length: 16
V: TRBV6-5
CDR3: CASSYSPGYSGNTIYF
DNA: TGTGCCAGCAGTTACTCCCCAGGGTACTCTGGAAACACCATATATTTT

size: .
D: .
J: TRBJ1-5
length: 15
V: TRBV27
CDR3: CASSLWGSVNQPQHF
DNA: TGTGCCAGCAGTTTATGGGGCTCGGTCAATCAGCCCCAGCATTTT

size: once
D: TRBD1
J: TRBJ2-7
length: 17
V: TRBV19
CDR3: CASSIDGRQGVSYEQYF
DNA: TGTGCCAGTAGTATAGATGGGCGGCAGGGGGTCTCCTACGAGCAGTACTTC